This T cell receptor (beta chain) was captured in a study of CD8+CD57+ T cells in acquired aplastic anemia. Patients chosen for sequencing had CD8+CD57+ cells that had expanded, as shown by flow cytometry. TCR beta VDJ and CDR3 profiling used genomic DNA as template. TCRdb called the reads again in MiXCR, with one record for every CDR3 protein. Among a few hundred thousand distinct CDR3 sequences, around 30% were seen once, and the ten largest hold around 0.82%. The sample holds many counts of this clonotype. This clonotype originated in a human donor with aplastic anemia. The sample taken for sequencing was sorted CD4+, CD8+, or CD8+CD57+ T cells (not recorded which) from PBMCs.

In nucleotides, the CDR3 is TGCAGCGTATCGGGACAGGGGGCGGTGAACACTGAAGCTTTCTTT. This sequence encodes CSVSGQGAVNTEAFF. The chain links TRBV29-1 to TRBJ1-1; 12 nucleotides match TRBD1. With V trimmed by 6 bases and J by 0 bases, 5 bases remained unmatched. This CDR3 is built from 15 residues. The germline V gene encodes CDR1 SQVTM and CDR2 ANQGSEA.